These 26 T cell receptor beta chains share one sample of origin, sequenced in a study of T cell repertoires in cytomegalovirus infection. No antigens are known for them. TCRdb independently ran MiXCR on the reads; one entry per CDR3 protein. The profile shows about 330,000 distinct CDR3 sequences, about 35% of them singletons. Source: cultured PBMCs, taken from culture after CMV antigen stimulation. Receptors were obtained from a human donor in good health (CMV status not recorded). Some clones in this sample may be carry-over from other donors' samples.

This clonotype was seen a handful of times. CDR3 region: CASSLGDRASDTQYF. The CDR3 DNA follows: TGTGCCAGCAGCTTAGGGGACAGGGCGTCAGATACGCAGTATTTT. The rearrangement links TRBV7-2 to TRBJ2-3; TRBD1 matches at 9 bases. This CDR3 has 15 amino acids. The germline V gene has CDR1 SGHTA and CDR2 FQGNSA. Trimming at V came to 1 base and at J to 4 bases, leaving 3 bases not matched to a gene.

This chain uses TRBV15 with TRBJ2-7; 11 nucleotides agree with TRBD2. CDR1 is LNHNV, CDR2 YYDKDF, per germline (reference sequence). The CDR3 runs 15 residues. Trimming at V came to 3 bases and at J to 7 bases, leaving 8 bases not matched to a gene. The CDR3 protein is CATSSFTSGSGEQYF. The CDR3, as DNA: TGTGCCACCAGCAGCTTTACTAGCGGGAGTGGAGAGCAGTACTTC. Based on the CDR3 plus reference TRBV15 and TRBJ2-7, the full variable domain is DAMVIQNPRYQVTQFGKPVTLSCSQTLNHNVMYWYQQKSSQAPKLLFHYYDKDFNNEADTPDNFQSRRPNTSFCFLDIRSPGLGDTAMYLCATSSFTSGSGEQYFGPGTRLTVT.

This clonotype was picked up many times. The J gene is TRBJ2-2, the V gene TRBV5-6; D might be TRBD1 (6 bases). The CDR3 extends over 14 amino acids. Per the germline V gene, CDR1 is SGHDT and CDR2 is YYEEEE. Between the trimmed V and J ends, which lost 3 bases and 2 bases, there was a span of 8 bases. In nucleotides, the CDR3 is TGTGCCAGCAGCTCGGGACAAAACACCGGGGAGCTGTTTTTT. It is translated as CASSSGQNTGELFF.

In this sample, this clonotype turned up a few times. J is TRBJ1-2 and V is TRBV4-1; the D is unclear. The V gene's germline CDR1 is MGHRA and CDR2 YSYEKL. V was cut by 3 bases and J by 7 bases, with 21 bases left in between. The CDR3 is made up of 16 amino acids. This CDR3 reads CASSHPAPAGRLGYTF. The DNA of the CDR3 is TGCGCCAGCAGCCACCCGGCCCCGGCTGGAAGACTTGGCTACACCTTC.

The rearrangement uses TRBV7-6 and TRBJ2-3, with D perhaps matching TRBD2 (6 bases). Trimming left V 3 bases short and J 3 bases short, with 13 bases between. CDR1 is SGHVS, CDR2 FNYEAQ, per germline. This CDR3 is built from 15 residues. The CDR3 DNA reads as TGTGCCAGCAGCTTTGGGGGGATGAGGACAGATACGCAGTATTTT. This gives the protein CASSFGGMRTDTQYF.

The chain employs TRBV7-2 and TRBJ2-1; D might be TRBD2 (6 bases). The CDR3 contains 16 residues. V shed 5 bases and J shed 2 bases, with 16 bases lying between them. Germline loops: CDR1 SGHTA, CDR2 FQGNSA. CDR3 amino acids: CASSATGTYPYNEQFF. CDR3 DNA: TGTGCCAGCAGCGCGACCGGGACTTACCCCTACAATGAGCAGTTCTTC. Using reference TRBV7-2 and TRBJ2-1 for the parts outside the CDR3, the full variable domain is GAGVSQSPSNKVTEKGKDVELRCDPISGHTALYWYRQSLGQGLEFLIYFQGNSAPDKSGLPSDRFSAERTGGSVSTLTIQRTQQEDSAVYLCASSATGTYPYNEQFFGPGTRLTVL.

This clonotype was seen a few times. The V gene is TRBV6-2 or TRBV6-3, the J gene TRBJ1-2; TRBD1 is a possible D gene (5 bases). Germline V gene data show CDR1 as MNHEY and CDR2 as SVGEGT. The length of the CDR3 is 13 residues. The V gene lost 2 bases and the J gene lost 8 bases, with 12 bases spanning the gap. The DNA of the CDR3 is TGTGCCAGCAGTTACCAAGGGGCGCAGGGCTACACCTTC. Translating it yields CASSYQGAQGYTF.

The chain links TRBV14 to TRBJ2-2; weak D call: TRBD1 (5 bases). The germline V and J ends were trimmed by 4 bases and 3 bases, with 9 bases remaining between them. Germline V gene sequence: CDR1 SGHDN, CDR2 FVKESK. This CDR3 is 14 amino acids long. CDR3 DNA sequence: TGTGCCAGCAGCCCGTGGACATACACCGGGGAGCTGTTTTTT. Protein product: CASSPWTYTGELFF. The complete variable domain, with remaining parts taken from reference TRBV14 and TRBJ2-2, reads EAGVTQFPSHSVIEKGQTVTLRCDPISGHDNLYWYRRVMGKEIKFLLHFVKESKQDESGMPNNRFLAERTGGTYSTLKVQPAELEDSGVYFCASSPWTYTGELFFGEGSRLTVL.

As DNA, the CDR3 is TGTGCCATCAACGAGGCGGGAGAAGGTTCCGGGGAGCTGTTTTTT. It encodes CAINEAGEGSGELFF. The rearrangement joins TRBV10-3 to TRBJ2-2, with 7 nucleotides matching TRBD2. Germline V CDR1 and CDR2: ENHRY, SYGVKD. This CDR3 comprises 15 residues. The V segment lost 7 bases and the J segment 6 bases; nucleotides outside the gene matches: 11.

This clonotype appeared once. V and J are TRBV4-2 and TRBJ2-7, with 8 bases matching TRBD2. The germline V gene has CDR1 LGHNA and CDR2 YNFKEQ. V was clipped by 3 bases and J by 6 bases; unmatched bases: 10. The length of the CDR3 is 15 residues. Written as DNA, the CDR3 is TGTGCCAGCAGCCACCTCAGCGGGAGCGGGAGCGAGCAGTACTTC. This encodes CASSHLSGSGSEQYF.

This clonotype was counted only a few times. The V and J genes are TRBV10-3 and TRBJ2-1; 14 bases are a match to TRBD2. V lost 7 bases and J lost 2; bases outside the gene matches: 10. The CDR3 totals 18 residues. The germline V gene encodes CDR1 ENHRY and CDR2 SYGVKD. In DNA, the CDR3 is TGTGCCATCATGGGGGGACTAGCGGGAGAGTCGGCCTACAATGAGCAGTTCTTC. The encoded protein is CAIMGGLAGESAYNEQFF.

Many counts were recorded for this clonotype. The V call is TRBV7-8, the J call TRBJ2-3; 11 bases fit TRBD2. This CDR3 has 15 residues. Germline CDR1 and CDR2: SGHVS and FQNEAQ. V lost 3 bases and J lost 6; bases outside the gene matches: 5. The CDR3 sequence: CASSFSGRAGDTQYF. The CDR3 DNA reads TGTGCCAGCAGCTTTAGCGGGAGGGCCGGGGATACGCAGTATTTT. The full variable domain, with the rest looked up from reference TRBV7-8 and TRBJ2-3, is GAGVSQSPRYKVAKRGQDVALRCDPISGHVSLFWYQQALGQGPEFLTYFQNEAQLDKSGLPSDRFFAERPEGSVSTLKIQRTQQEDSAVYLCASSFSGRAGDTQYFGPGTRLTVL.

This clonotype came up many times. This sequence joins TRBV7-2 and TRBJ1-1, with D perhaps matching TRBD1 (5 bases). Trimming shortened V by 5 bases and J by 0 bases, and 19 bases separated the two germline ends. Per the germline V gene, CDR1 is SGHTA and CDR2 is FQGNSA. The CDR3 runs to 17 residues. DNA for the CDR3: TGTGCCAGCAGCCGCAACGCCCCAGGGCCCATGAACACTGAAGCTTTCTTT. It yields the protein CASSRNAPGPMNTEAFF.

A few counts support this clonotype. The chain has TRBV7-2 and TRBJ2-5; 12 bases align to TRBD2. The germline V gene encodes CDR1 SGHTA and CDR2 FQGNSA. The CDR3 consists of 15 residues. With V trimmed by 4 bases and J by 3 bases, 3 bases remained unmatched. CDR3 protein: CASSYRLAGEETQYF. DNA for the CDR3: TGTGCCAGCAGCTATCGACTAGCGGGAGAAGAGACCCAGTACTTC.

This CDR3 is CSVRVETQYF. CDR3 DNA: TGCAGCGTGCGAGTGGAGACCCAGTACTTC. V gene TRBV29-1 combines with J gene TRBJ2-5; no firm D call. With 6 bases removed from V and 5 bases from J, the gap between germline ends came to 7 bases. CDR1 is SQVTM, CDR2 ANQGSEA, per germline. CDR3 length equals 10 residues.

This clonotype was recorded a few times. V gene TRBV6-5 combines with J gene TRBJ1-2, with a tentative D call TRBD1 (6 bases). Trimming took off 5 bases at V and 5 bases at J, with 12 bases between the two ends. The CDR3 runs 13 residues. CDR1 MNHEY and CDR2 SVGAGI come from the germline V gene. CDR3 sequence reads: CASSVGGLYGYTF. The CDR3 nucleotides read TGTGCCAGCAGTGTCGGGGGCCTTTATGGCTACACCTTC.

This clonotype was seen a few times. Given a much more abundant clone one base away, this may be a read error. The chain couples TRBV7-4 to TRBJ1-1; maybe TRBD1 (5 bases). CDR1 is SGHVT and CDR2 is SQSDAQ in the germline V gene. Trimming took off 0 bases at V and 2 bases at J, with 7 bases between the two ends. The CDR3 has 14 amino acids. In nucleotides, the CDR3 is TGTGCCAGCAGCTTAGCAGGGGATAACACTGAAGCTTTCTTT. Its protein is CASSLAGDNTEAFF.

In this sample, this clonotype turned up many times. The CDR3 loop is CASSSGLAPTGEQYF. In DNA, the CDR3 is TGTGCCAGCAGCTCGGGACTAGCCCCAACGGGGGAGCAGTACTTC. V gene TRBV7-6 combines with J gene TRBJ2-7; 9 nucleotides match TRBD2. Germline CDR1 and CDR2: SGHVS and FNYEAQ. J was trimmed by 7 bases and V by 4 bases; bases with no gene match: 11. This CDR3 region has 15 residues.

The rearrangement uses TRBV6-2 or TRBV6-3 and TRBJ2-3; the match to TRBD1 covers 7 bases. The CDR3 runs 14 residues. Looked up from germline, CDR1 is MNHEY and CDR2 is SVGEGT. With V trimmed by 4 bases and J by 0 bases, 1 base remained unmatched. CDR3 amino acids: CASSWTGSTDTQYF. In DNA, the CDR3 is TGTGCCAGCAGTTGGACAGGAAGCACAGATACGCAGTATTTT.

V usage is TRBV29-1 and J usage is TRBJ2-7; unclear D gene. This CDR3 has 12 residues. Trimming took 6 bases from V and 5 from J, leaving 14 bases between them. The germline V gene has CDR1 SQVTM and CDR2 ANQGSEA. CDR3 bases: TGCAGCGTCCTGGCTCAGAACCACGAGCAGTACTTC. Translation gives CSVLAQNHEQYF.

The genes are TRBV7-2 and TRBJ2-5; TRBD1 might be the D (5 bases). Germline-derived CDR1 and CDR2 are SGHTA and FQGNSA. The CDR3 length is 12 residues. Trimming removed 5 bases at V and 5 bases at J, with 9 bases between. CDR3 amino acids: CASSTYRETQYF. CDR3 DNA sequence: TGTGCCAGCAGCACATACAGGGAGACCCAGTACTTC.

The chain's CDR3 is CAISEFKSGGLNNEQFF. CDR3 DNA sequence: TGTGCCATCAGTGAGTTCAAGAGCGGGGGTCTTAACAATGAGCAGTTCTTC. This chain joins TRBV10-3 and TRBJ2-1; the match to TRBD2 covers 8 bases. The CDR3 consists of 17 residues. The V gene end was trimmed by 1 base and the J gene end by 5 bases; junction bases not matched to a gene: 10. CDR1 is ENHRY and CDR2 is SYGVKD in the germline V gene.

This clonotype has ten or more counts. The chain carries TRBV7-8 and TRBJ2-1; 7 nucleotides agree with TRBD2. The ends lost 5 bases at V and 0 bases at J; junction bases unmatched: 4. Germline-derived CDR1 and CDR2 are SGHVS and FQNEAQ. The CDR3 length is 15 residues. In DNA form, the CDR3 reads TGTGCCAGCAGCCCTGGGAGGGCCTCCTACAATGAGCAGTTCTTC. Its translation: CASSPGRASYNEQFF.

The CDR3 nucleotides read TGTGCCAGCAGCCCCTCCGGGACTGGAGGGGCAGATACGCAGTATTTT. Protein product: CASSPSGTGGADTQYF. The rearrangement uses TRBV7-2 and TRBJ2-3; TRBD2 might be the D (6 bases). The CDR3 has 16 amino acids. Trimming removed 5 bases at V and 4 bases at J, with 19 bases between. CDR1 SGHTA and CDR2 FQGNSA come from the germline V gene.

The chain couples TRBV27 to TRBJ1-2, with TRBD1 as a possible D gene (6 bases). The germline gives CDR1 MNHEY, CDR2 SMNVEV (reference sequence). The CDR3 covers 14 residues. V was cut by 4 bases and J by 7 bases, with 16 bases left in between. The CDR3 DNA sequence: TGTGCCAGCAGTTCTACTTACAGGGTCCCTGGCTACACCTTC. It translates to CASSSTYRVPGYTF.

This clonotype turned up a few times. CDR3 sequence reads: CASSFDLLGLAGVNEQFF. The CDR3 DNA follows: TGTGCCAGCAGCTTCGACCTCTTGGGACTAGCGGGAGTTAATGAGCAGTTCTTC. This sequence joins TRBV7-2 and TRBJ2-1; 14 bases line up with TRBD2. The ends lost 3 bases at V and 7 bases at J; junction bases unmatched: 11. This CDR3 has 18 residues. Germline V gene data show CDR1 as SGHTA and CDR2 as FQGNSA.